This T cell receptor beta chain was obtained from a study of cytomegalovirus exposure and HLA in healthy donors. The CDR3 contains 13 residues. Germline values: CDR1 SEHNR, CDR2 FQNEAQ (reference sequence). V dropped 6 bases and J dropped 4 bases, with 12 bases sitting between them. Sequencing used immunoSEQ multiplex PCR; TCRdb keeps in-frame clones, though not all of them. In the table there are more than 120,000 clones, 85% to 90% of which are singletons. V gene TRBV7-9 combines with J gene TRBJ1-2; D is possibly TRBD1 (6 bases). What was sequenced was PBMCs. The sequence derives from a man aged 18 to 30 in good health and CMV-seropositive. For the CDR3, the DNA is TGTGCCAGCAGTTACAGGGTATCCTATGGCTACACCTTC. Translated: CASSYRVSYGYTF.